Reported below is one TCR beta chain. What it binds is unknown. This record comes from a study of CXCR3-negative and CXCR3-positive naive CD8 T cells. Via 5' RACE with UMI labels, TRB cDNA libraries were prepared. TCRdb re-called the 5' RACE reads and catalogs CDR3 proteins one per entry, DNA excluded. In total, the table holds roughly 65,000 distinct CDR3 sequences. Overall study results and limits: TRB CDR3s were more hydrophobic in CXCR3-positive than in CXCR3-negative naive cells.

The TCR comes from a human donor in good health. Some clones in this sample may be carry-over from other donors' samples. Source material: naive CXCR3+ CD8+ T cells from blood. Indicated subset: CD45RO-CCR7+CD27+CD95- naive CD8+ T cells expressing CXCR3 (TNR3+).

CDR3 region: CSARRFPGQGSTEAFF. The J gene is TRBJ1-1, the V gene TRBV20-1; TCRdb outputs TRBD1, but without DNA this stays unchecked. The V gene's germline CDR1 is DFQATT and CDR2 SNEGSKA (reference sequence). The length of the CDR3 is 16 residues.